The sample holds one count of the clone carrying this T cell receptor (beta chain). Per the authors' pipeline: Reference gene primer amplification gave nucleated cell count estimates. Sequenced by immunoSEQ multiplex PCR; TCRdb stores in-frame clones only, minus some. V and J calls and clone size follow that table, whereas D and trimming were derived from the DNA. The table includes about 140,000 clones, roughly 88% detected once. Between the trimmed V and J ends, which lost 1 base and 2 bases, there was a span of 9 bases. The CDR3 has 15 residues. The germline V gene has CDR1 LGHNA and CDR2 YSLEER. These data come from a study of blood T cell repertoires in COVID-19. The overall study: Samples representing acute and convalescent COVID-19 were sourced from the United States, Italy and Spain. Sample material is recorded as cDNA or gDNA derived from T cells, B-cell-depleted T cells, or PBMCs.

The chain has TRBV4-3 and TRBJ2-1; weak D call: TRBD1 (6 bases). The TCR sequence derives from a man between 60 and 75 years old with active or convalescent COVID-19. Sequenced material: peripheral blood. CDR3 amino acids: CASSQGGTPYNEQFF. For the CDR3, the DNA is TGCGCCAGCAGCCAAGGTGGGACACCCTACAATGAGCAGTTCTTC.